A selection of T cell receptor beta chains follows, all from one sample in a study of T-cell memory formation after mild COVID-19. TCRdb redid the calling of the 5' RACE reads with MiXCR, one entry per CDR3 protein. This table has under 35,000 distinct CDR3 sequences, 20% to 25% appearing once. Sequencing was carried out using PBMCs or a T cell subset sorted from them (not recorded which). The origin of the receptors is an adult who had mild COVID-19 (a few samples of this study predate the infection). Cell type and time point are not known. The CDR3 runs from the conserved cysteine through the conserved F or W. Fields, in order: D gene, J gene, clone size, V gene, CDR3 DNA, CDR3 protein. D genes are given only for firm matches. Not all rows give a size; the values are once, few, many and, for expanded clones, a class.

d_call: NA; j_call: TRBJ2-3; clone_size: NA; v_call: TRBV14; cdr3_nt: TGTGCCAGCAGCCAGGAGCGGAGTATTTACACAGATACGCAGTATTTT; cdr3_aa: CASSQERSIYTDTQYF
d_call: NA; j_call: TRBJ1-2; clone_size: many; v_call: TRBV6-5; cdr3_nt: TGTGCCAGCAGTAAACGGGACGGCTATGGCTACACCTTC; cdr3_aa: CASSKRDGYGYTF
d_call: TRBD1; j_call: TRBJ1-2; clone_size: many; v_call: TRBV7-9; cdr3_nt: TGTGCCAGCAGCAGTCCAAGGGGGCGCGGCTATGGCTACACCTTC; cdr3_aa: CASSSPRGRGYGYTF
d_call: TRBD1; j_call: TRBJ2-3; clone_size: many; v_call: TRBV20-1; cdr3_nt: TGCAGTGCTAAGGGACAGGGTGGCCCCACAGATACGCAGTATTTT; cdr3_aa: CSAKGQGGPTDTQYF
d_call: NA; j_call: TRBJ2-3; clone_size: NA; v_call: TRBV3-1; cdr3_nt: TGTGCCAGCAGCCAAGATACTACCCCAGATACGCAGTATTTT; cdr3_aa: CASSQDTTPDTQYF
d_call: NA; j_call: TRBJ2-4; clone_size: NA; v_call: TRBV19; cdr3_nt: TGTGCCAGTAGCACGGCAGGCGGGTGGGAGTACTTC; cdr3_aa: CASSTAGGWEYF
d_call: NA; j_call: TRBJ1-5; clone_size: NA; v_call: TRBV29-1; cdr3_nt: TGCAGCGTTAAAGGGCGCAATCAGCCCCAGCATTTT; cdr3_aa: CSVKGRNQPQHF
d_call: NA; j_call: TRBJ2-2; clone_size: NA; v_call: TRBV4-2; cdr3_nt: TGTGCCAGCAGCCAGGACAGCAGAACCGGGGAGCTGTTTTTT; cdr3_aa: CASSQDSRTGELFF
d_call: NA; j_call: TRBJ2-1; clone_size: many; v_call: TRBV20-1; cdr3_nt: TGCAGTGCCCGGAGTTGGCGGGGCGACCCCTCCTACAATGAGCAGTTCTTC; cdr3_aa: CSARSWRGDPSYNEQFF
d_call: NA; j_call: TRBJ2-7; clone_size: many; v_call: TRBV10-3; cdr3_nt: TGTGCCATCAGTGATCCACCGAACCTCCCCATCTACGAGCAGTACTTC; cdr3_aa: CAISDPPNLPIYEQYF
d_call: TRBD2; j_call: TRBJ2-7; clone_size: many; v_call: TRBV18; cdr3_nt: TGTGCCAGCTCACCCCAAGGGTCGGGGGGTTCGTACGAGCAGTACTTC; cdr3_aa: CASSPQGSGGSYEQYF
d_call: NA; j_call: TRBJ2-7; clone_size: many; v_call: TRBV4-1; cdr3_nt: TGCGCCAGCAGCCAAGGTTTCGGGGACGAGCAGTACTTC; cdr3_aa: CASSQGFGDEQYF
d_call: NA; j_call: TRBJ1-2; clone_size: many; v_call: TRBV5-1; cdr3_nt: TGCGCCAGCAGCCGCGAGGGCGTGAGGGCTGGGGGAAGTGGCTACACCTTC; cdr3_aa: CASSREGVRAGGSGYTF
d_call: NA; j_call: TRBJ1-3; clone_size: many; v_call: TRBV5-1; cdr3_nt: TGCGCCAGCAGCCCGGGAAACGAGGGAAACACCATATATTTT; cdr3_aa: CASSPGNEGNTIYF
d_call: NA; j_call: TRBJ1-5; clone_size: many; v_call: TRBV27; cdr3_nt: TGTGCCAGCAGTAAACAGGGTGGGTATCAGCCCCAGCATTTT; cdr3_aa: CASSKQGGYQPQHF
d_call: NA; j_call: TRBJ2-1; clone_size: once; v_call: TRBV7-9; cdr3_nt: TGTGCCAGCAGCTTCCCGGACCTCCTCAATGAGCAGTTCTTC; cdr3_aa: CASSFPDLLNEQFF
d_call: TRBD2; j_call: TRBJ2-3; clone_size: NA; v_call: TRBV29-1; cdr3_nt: TGCAGCGCCGAAGGGACTAGCGGGAGGTCCACAGATACGCAGTATTTT; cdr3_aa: CSAEGTSGRSTDTQYF
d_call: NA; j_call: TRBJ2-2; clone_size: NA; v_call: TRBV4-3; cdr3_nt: TGCGCCAGCAGCCAAGATTCGGGGGCGGTGAACACCGGGGAGCTGTTTTTT; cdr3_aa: CASSQDSGAVNTGELFF
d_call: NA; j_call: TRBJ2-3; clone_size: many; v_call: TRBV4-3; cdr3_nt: TGCGCCAGCAGCCAAGACCCTCCGGCCTCTAGCACAGATACGCAGTATTTT; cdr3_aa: CASSQDPPASSTDTQYF
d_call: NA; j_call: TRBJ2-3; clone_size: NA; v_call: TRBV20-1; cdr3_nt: TGCAGTGCTGCGGGTCGGCTAGGGGGCACAGATACGCAGTATTTT; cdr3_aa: CSAAGRLGGTDTQYF
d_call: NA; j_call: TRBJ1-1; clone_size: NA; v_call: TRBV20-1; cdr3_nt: TGCAGTGCTAGAGTGAGTGGCGGGAGGGCGTTATTCGAAGCTTTCTTT; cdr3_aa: CSARVSGGRALFEAFF
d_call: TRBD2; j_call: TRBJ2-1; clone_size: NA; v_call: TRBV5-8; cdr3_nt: TGTGCCAGCAGCTTGGGTAGCGGGTATAGCTCCTACAATGAGCAGTTCTTC; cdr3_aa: CASSLGSGYSSYNEQFF
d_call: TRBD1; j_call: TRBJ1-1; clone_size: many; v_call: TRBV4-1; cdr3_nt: TGCGCCAGCAGCCAAAACAGGGGTGGAAGCACTGAAGCTTTCTTT; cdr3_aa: CASSQNRGGSTEAFF
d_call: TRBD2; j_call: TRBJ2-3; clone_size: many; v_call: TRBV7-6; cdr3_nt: TGTGCCAGCAGCTTAGCGGCGGGAGCCGCAGATACGCAGTATTTT; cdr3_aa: CASSLAAGAADTQYF
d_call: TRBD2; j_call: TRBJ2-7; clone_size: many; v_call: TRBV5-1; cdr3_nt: TGCGCCACGCGACCGGGACTAGCGGGAGAGTGGGCACACGAGCAGTACTTC; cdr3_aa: CATRPGLAGEWAHEQYF
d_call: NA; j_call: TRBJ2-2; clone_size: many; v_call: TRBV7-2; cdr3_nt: TGTGCCAGCAGCTTGGACACCGGGGAGCTGTTTTTT; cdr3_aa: CASSLDTGELFF
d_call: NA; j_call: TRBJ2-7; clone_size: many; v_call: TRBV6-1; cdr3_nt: TGTGCCAGCAGTGAAGGGGTGGGTATCTACGAGCAGTACTTC; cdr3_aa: CASSEGVGIYEQYF
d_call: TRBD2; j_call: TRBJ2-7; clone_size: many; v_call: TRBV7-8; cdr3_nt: TGTGCCAGCAGGCCTAGCGGGGCTCGGGAGCAGTACTTC; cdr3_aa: CASRPSGAREQYF
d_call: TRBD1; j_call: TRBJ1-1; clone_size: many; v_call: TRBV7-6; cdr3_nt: TGTGCCAGCAGCTTCGGAGCAGGGGGGAACACTGAAGCTTTCTTT; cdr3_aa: CASSFGAGGNTEAFF
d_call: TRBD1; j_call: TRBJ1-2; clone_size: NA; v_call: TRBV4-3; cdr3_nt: TGCGCCAGCAGCCACTCCTCAGGACAGGGCGGAATAGAGCACACCTTC; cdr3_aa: CASSHSSGQGGIEHTF
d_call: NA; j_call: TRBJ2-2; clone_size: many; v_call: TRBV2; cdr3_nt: TGTGCCAGCAGGAGGGGACCATTGAACGGGGAGCTGTTTTTT; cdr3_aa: CASRRGPLNGELFF
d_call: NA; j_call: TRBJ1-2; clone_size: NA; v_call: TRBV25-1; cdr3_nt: TGTGCCAGCAGTGAATTAGCAACAGGGCCTTATGGCTACACCTTC; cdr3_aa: CASSELATGPYGYTF
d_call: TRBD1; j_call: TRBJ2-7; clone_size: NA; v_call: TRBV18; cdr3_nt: TGTGCCAGCTCACCCCCGGACAGGGTGGACTACGAGCAGTACTTC; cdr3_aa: CASSPPDRVDYEQYF
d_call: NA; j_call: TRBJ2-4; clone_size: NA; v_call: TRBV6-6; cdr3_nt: TGTGCCAGCAGTCCCCTGATGGCCACCGCCAAAAACATTCAGTACTTC; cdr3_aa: CASSPLMATAKNIQYF
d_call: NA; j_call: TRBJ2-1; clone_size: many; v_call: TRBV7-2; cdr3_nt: TGTGCCAGCAGCTTAGACCGGGGGTACAATGAGCAGTTCTTC; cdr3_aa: CASSLDRGYNEQFF
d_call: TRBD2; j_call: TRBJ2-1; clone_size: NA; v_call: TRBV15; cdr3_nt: TGTGCCACCAACCAAGGACTAGCGGGAGCCTACAATGAGCAGTTCTTC; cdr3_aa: CATNQGLAGAYNEQFF
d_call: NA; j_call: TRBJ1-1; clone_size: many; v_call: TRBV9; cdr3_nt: TGTGCCAGCAGCGAGAGGCTAGGGACAACTAACACTGAAGCTTTCTTT; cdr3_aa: CASSERLGTTNTEAFF
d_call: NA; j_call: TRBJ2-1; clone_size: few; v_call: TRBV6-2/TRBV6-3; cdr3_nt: TGTGCCACCCAGGGCCGGTCCTACAATGTGCAGTTCTTC; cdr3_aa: CATQGRSYNVQFF
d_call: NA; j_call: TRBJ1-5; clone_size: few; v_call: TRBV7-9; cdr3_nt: TGTGCCAGCAGCGGACCCCCGGGGGAAGATCAGCCCCAGCATTTT; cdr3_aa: CASSGPPGEDQPQHF
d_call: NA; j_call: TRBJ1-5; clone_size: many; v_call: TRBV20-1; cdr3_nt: TGCAGTGTTCCGGGACGGAGCAATCAGCCCCAGCATTTT; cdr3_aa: CSVPGRSNQPQHF
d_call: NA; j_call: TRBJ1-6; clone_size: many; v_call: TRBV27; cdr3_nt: TGTGCCAGCAGAGGGGTTTCCTATAATTCACCCCTCCACTTT; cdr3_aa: CASRGVSYNSPLHF
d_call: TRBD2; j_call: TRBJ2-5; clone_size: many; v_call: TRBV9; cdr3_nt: TGTGCCAGCAGCGTAGGGGTTAGGTCTAGCGGGGACCAAGAGACCCAGTACTTC; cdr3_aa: CASSVGVRSSGDQETQYF
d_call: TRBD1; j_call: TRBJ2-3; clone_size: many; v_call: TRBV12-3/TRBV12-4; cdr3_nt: TGTGCCAGCAGTTTATACAGGACAGGGACGACAGATACGCAGTATTTT; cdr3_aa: CASSLYRTGTTDTQYF
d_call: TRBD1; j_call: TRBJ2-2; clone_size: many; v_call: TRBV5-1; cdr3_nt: TGCGCCAGCAGCTCGGATTCCGGGACAGGGGGTACCGGGGAGCTGTTTTTT; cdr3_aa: CASSSDSGTGGTGELFF
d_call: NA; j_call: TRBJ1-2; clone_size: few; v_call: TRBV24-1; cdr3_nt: TGTGCCACCAGTGACCCCATGTATGGCTACACCTTC; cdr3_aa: CATSDPMYGYTF
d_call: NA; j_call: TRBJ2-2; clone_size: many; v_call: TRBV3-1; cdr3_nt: TGTGCCAGCAGCCGACAGACAAGAACAGACGGGGAGCTGTTTTTT; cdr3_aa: CASSRQTRTDGELFF
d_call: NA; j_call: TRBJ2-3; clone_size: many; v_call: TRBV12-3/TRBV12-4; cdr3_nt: TGTGCCAGCAGTGGGGTGCCCGAAACAGATACGCAGTATTTT; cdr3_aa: CASSGVPETDTQYF
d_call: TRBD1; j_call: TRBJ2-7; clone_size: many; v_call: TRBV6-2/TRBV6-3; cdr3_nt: TGTGCCAGCAGTTACTCGAGGGGACAGGTGGCCGAGCAGTACTTC; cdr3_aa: CASSYSRGQVAEQYF
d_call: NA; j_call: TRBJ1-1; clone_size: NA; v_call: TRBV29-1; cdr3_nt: TGCAGCGTGCCCAGGGACACTGAAGCTTTCTTT; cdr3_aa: CSVPRDTEAFF
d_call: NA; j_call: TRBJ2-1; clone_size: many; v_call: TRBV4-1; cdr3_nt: TGCGCCAGCAGCCAAGATATAGGGACGGGGCAGTTCTTC; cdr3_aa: CASSQDIGTGQFF
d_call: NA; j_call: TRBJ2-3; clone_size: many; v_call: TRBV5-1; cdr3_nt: TGCGCCAGCAGCTTGGGGGGCACAGATACGCAGTATTTT; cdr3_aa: CASSLGGTDTQYF
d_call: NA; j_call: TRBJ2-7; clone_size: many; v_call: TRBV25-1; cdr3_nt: TGTGCCAGCAGTGTGAGGAGAAAGAGCTCCTACGAGCAGTACTTC; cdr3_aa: CASSVRRKSSYEQYF
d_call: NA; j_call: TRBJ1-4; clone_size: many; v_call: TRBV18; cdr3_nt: TGTGCCAGCTCACCAGGGCCAACCTCGGGGGCACTGTTTTTT; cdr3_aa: CASSPGPTSGALFF
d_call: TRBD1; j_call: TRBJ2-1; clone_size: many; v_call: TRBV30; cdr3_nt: TGTGCCTGGAGTATGGGACAGGGTTCGTACAATGAGCAGTTCTTC; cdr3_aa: CAWSMGQGSYNEQFF